Below are 4 T cell receptor beta chains sequenced from a single sample in a study of blood T cell repertoires in COVID-19. Assay used: immunoSEQ multiplex PCR; TCRdb lists only in-frame clones, some missing. The sample lists a few hundred thousand clones; roughly nine tenths were seen once. The sequenced material came from peripheral blood. The receptors originated from a man aged 18 to 29 who had recovered from COVID-19.

This chain joins TRBV5-1 and TRBJ2-2, with 9 nucleotides matching TRBD2. The germline V gene has CDR1 SGHRS and CDR2 YFSETQ. The CDR3 is 18 residues long. The junction had 10 bases not matched to a gene; V was cut back by 3 bases and J by 1 base. CDR3 bases: TGCGCCAGCAGCTCCCCCCGGGGGCGGGAGGGGAACACCGGGGAGCTGTTTTTT. It yields the protein CASSSPRGREGNTGELFF.

The chain couples TRBV18 to TRBJ1-2; D might be TRBD1 (5 bases). Germline V lookup: CDR1 KGHSH, CDR2 LQKENI. The CDR3 sequence is 13 residues long. V dropped 1 base and J dropped 6 bases, with 9 bases sitting between them. CDR3 protein: CASSPQGRDGYTF. In nucleotides, the CDR3 is TGTGCCAGCTCACCACAGGGGAGGGATGGCTACACCTTC.

This clone was observed a handful of times. The gene calls are TRBV5-1 and TRBJ1-2, with D unresolved. CDR3 size: 14 residues. Trimming pared 0 bases from V and 4 bases from J, leaving 10 bases between. Germline V gives CDR1 SGHRS, CDR2 YFSETQ. The CDR3 DNA is TGCGCCAGCAGCTTGGGGCGGGCCCCCTATGGCTACACCTTC. It is translated as CASSLGRAPYGYTF.

The chain links TRBV19 to TRBJ2-7; 11 bases fit TRBD2. With 3 bases clipped from V and 3 bases from J, the junction kept 25 bases outside the gene matches. Germline V gives CDR1 LNHDA, CDR2 SQIVND (reference sequence). The CDR3 sequence is 22 residues long. CDR3 residues: CASSMVTAKLAGALRGGYEQYF. In DNA, the CDR3 is TGTGCCAGTAGTATGGTAACAGCCAAACTAGCGGGAGCGCTTAGAGGGGGCTACGAGCAGTACTTC.